This paragraph covers one T cell receptor beta chain sequence. What this receptor recognizes is not known. HCMV serostatus was determined by detecting HCMV-specific IgG in serum with a commercial ELISA kit. Peripheral blood mononuclear cells were isolated from blood by Ficoll density gradient centrifugation. This record comes from a study of T cells expressing NK-cell markers (dated by TCRdb to 2018 to 2021). For the wider study: TCR beta-chain repertoires were profiled in sorted CD3+CD56+NKG2C+, CD3+CD56+NKG2C- and CD3+CD56-NKG2C+ T-cell subsets from eight donors. Randomly selected healthy volunteers, three men and five women, were used as the eight sequenced donors. Sequencing of the libraries produced 2 x 150 bp reads on Illumina HiSeq 2000/2500, MiSeq or NextSeq. Of the eight sequenced donors, seven were found to be HCMV-seropositive and one was found to be HCMV-seronegative.

What the authors observed across the whole study: Those dominant clonotypes were again the most abundant among CD3+CD56-NKG2C+ cells in several donors, at roughly 25-60.1%. Whether the expanded NKG2C-expressing T cell clones were specific for HCMV antigens was left unclear. In several donors, the dominant CD3+CD56+NKG2C+ clonotypes ranked among the top 10 CD8+ clonotypes, making up about 1.0-7.5% of CD8+ T cells.

This sample was sequenced with an Illumina HiSeq 2000. TCR beta cDNA libraries were made by 5'RACE template switching that added a universal primer site and unique molecular identifiers. Priming for cDNA synthesis came from the TCR beta constant segment, and two successive PCR amplification steps followed. As for the authors' bioinformatics: MIGEC was used to demultiplex reads and group reads by UMI, and MiTCR was used to assemble and quantify clonotypes. To exclude erroneous sequences, only TCR cDNA sequences supported by at least two reads were retained. Downstream repertoire analysis used the tcR package, and clonotypes were matched across fractions by CDR3 nucleotide sequence plus V segment. Antigen specificity was annotated against VDJdb with VDJmatch, allowing one amino acid substitution in CDR3. TCRdb reprocessed the sequencing reads and holds a single record per CDR3 protein sequence, with no DNA. The V and J calls were not made by the authors but by TCRdb's processing. The sample table gives 250,000 or so distinct CDR3 sequences. The ten largest account for roughly 4.2% of the sample.

The specimen sequenced was blood T cells: a sorted CD56 or NKG2C T cell subset, CD4+ or CD8+ T cells, or bulk PBMC T cells (not recorded which). The sequence derives from a woman between 18 and 69 years old in good health.

This receptor carries the CDR3 CASLLAGGPNTGELFF. The rearranged segments are TRBV6-1 and TRBJ2-2; TCRdb gives TRBD2 as the D gene, but with no DNA this cannot be confirmed. The germline V gene encodes CDR1 MNHNS and CDR2 SASEGT. The CDR3 has 16 amino acids, counting the end cysteine and phenylalanine. Only the protein sequence is given.